This T cell receptor beta chain was recovered during a study of blood T cell repertoires in COVID-19. For the study at large: The cDNA or gDNA used as material had been derived from T cells, B-cell-depleted T cells, or PBMCs.

This clone was found once. The ends were cut back, 4 bases at V and 0 bases at J, with 8 bases in the middle. Germline V lookup: CDR1 SGHTS, CDR2 YDEGEE. The CDR3 is made up of 15 amino acids. Authors' data handling: Using reference gene primer amplification, nucleated cell counts were estimated. Assay: immunoSEQ multiplex PCR; the TCRdb copy retains only in-frame clones and omits some. V and J calls and clone size are given by that table; D and trimming were obtained from the DNA. The data contain about 150,000 clones, around 89% of them singletons. This TCR derives from a man in his sixties with active or convalescent COVID-19. Sequences were obtained from peripheral blood. The chain recombines TRBV5-8 with TRBJ2-6, with D maybe TRBD1 (6 bases). CDR3 sequence reads: CASSLGGSGANVLTF. The CDR3 DNA is TGTGCCAGCAGCCTAGGGGGCTCTGGGGCCAACGTCCTGACTTTC. The full variable domain, rest sourced from reference TRBV5-8 and TRBJ2-6, is EAGVTQSPTHLIKTRGQQATLRCSPISGHTSVYWYQQALGLGLQFLLWYDEGEERNRGNFPPRFSGRQFPNYSSELNVNALELEDSALYLCASSLGGSGANVLTFGAGSRLTVL.